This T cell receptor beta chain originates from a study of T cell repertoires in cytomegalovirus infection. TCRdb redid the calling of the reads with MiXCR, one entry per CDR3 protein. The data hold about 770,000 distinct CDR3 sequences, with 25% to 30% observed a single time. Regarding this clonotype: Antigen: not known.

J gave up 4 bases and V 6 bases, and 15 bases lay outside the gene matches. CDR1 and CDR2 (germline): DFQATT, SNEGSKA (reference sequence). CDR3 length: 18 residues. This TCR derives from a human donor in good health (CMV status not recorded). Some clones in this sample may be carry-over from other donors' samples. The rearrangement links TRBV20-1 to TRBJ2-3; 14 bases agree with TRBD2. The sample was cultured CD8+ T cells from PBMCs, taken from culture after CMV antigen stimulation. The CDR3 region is CSASGLAGVRLRPDTQYF. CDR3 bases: TGCAGTGCCTCGGGACTAGCGGGGGTCCGACTCCGGCCAGATACGCAGTATTTT.